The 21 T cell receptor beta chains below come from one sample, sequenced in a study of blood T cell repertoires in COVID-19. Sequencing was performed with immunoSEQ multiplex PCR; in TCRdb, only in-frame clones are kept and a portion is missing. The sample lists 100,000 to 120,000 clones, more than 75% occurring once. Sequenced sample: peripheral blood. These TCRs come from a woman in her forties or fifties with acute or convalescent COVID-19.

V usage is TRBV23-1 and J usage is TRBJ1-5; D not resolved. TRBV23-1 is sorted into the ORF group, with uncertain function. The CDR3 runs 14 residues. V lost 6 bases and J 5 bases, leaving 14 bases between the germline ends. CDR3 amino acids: CASSRRRGDQPQHF. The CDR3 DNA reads TGCGCCAGCAGCCGGAGACGAGGAGATCAGCCCCAGCATTTT.

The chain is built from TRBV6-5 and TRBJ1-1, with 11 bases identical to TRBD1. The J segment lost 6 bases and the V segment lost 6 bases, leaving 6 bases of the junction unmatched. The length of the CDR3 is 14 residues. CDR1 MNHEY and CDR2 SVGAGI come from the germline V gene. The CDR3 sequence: CASSRGQGAAEAFF. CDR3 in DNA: TGTGCCAGCAGCCGAGGACAGGGGGCCGCTGAAGCTTTCTTT.

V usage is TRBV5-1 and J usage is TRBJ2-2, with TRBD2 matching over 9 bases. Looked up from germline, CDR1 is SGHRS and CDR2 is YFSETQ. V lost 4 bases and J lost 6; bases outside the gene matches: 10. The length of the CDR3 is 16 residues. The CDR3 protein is CASSLLSGRIAGELFF. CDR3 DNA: TGCGCCAGCAGCCTCCTAAGCGGGAGGATCGCCGGGGAGCTGTTTTTT.

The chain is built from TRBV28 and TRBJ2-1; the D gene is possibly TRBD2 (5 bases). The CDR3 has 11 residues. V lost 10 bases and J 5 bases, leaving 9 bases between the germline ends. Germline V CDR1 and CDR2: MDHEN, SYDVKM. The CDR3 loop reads CATGLDNEQFF. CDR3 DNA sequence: TGTGCCACTGGACTGGACAATGAGCAGTTCTTC.

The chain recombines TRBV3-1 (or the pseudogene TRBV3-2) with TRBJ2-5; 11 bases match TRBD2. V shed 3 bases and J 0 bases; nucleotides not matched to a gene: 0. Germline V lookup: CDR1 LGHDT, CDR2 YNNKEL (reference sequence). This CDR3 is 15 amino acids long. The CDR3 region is CASSQGLADQETQYF. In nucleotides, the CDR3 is TGTGCCAGCAGCCAGGGACTAGCGGACCAAGAGACCCAGTACTTC.

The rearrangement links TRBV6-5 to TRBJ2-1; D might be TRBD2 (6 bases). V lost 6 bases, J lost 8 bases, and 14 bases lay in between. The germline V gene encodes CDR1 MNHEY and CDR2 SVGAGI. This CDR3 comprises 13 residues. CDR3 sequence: CASSPTSNDEQFF. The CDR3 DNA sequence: TGTGCCAGCAGCCCAACTAGCAACGATGAGCAGTTCTTC.

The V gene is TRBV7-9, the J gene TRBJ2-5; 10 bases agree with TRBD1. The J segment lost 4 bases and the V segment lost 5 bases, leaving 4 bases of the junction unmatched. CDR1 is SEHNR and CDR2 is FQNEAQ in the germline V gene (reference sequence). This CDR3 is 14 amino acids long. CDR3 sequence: CASSADRGRETQYF. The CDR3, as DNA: TGTGCCAGCAGCGCCGACAGGGGGCGAGAGACCCAGTACTTC. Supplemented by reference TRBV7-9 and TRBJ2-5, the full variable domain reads DTGVSQNPRHKITKRGQNVTFRCDPISEHNRLYWYRQTLGQGPEFLTYFQNEAQLEKSRLLSDRFSAERPKGSFSTLEIQRTEQGDSAMYLCASSADRGRETQYFGPGTRLLVL.

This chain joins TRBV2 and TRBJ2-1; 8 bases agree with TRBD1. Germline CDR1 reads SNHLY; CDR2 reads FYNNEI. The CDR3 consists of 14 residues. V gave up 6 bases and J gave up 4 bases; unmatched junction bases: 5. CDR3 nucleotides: TGTGCCAGCAGGTGGACAGGGCAGTACAATGAGCAGTTCTTC. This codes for CASRWTGQYNEQFF.

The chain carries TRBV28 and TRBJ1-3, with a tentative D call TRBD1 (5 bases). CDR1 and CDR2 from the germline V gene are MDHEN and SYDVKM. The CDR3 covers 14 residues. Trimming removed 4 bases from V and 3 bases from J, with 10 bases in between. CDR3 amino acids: CASSSPTGGNTIYF. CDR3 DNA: TGTGCCAGCAGTTCTCCTACAGGTGGAAACACCATATATTTT.

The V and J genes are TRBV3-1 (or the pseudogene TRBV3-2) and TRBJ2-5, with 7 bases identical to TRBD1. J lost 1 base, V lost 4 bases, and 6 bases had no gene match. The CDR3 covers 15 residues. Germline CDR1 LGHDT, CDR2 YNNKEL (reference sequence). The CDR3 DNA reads TGTGCCAGCAGCCGCCGTGGACAGGCCCAAGAGACCCAGTACTTC. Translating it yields CASSRRGQAQETQYF.

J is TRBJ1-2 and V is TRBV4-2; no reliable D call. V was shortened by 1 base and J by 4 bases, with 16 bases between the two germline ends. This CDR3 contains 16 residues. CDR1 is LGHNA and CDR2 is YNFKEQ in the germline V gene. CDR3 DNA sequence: TGTGCCAGCAGCCAAGGGGCGACGGGGAGAAGCTATGGCTACACCTTC. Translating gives CASSQGATGRSYGYTF.

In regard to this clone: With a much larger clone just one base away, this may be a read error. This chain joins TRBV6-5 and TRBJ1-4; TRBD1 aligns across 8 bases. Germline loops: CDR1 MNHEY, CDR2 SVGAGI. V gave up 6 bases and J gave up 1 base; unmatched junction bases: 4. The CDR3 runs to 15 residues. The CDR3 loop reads CASSLGQGTNEKLFF. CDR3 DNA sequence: TGTGCCAGCAGCCTCGGACAGGGAACTAATGAAAAACTGTTTTTT.

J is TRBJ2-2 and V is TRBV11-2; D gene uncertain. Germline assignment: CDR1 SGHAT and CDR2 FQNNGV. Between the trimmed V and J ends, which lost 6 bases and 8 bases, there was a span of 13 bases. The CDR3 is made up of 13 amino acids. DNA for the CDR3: TGTGCCAGCAGATCGCCGGTGCGTGGGGAGCTGTTTTTT. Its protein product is CASRSPVRGELFF.

The CDR3 nucleotides are TGTGCCAGCAGGTTGGGACAGATGGGGGCCTACGAGCAGTACTTC. Translating gives CASRLGQMGAYEQYF. The genes are TRBV3-1 (or the pseudogene TRBV3-2) and TRBJ2-7, with TRBD1 matching over 7 bases. This CDR3 is 15 amino acids long. The V gene end was trimmed by 6 bases and the J gene end by 2 bases; junction bases not matched to a gene: 10. The germline gives CDR1 LGHDT, CDR2 YNNKEL (reference sequence).

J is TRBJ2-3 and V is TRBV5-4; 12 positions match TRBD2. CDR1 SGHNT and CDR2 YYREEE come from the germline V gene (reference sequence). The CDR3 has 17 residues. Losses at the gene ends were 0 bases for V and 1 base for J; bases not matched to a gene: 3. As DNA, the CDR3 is TGTGCCAGCAGCTTGGGACTAGCGGGAGCACGCACAGATACGCAGTATTTT. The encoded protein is CASSLGLAGARTDTQYF. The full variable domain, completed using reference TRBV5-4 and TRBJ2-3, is ETGVTQSPTHLIKTRGQQVTLRCSSQSGHNTVSWYQQALGQGPQFIFQYYREEENGRGNFPPRFSGLQFPNYSSELNVNALELDDSALYLCASSLGLAGARTDTQYFGPGTRLTVL.

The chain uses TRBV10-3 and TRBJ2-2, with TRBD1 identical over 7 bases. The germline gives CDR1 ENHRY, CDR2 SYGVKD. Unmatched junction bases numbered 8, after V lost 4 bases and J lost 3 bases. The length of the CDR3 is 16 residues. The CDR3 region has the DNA TGTGCCATCAGTGCCTCCGGGACAGAGTACACCGGGGAGCTGTTTTTT. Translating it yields CAISASGTEYTGELFF.

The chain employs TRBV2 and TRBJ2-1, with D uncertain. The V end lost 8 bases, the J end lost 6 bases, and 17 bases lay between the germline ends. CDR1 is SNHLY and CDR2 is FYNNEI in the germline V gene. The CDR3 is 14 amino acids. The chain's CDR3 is CASGRDGARNEQFF. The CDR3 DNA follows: TGTGCCAGCGGTAGAGACGGAGCCCGCAATGAGCAGTTCTTC.

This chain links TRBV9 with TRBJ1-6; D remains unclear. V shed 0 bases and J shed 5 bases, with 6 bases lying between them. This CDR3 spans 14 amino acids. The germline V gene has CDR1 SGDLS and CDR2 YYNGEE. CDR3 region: CASSVATDNSPLHF. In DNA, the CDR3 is TGTGCCAGCAGCGTAGCAACAGATAATTCACCCCTCCACTTT.

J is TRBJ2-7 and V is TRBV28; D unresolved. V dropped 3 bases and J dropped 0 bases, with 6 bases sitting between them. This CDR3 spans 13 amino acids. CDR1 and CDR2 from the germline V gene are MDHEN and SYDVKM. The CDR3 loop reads CASSFANSYEQYF. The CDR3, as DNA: TGTGCCAGCAGTTTTGCGAACTCCTACGAGCAGTACTTC.

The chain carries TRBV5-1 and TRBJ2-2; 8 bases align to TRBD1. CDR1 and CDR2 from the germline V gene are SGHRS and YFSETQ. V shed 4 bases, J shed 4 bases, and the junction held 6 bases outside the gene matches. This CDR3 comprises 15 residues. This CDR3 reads CASSLWTGPTGELFF. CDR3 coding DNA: TGCGCCAGCAGCCTGTGGACAGGGCCCACCGGGGAGCTGTTTTTT.

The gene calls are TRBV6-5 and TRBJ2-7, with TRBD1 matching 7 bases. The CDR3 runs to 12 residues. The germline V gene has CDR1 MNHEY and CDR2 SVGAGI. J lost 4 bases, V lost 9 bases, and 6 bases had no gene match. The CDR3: CASQGVGYEQYF. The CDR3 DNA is TGTGCCAGTCAGGGGGTCGGGTACGAGCAGTACTTC.